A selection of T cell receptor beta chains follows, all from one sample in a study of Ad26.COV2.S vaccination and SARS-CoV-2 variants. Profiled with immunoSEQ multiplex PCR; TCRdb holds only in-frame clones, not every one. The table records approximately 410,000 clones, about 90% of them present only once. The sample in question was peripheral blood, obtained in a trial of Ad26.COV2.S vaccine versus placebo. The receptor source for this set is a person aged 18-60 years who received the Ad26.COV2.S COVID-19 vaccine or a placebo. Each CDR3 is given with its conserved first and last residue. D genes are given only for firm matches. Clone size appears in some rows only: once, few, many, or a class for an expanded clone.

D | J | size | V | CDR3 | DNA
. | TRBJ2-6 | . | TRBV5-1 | CASRLDGANVLTF | TGCGCCTCTAGGTTGGATGGGGCCAACGTCCTGACTTTC
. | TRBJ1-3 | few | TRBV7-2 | CASSSRDLKPTIYF | TGTGCCAGCAGCTCCCGGGACTTAAAGCCCACCATATATTTT
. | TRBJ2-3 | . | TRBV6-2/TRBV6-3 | CASSYGSTSTDTQYF | TGTGCCAGCAGTTATGGGAGTACGAGCACAGATACGCAGTATTTT
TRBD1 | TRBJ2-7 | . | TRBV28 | CASSPTGKGSYEQYF | TGTGCCAGCAGTCCGACAGGGAAGGGCTCCTACGAGCAGTACTTC
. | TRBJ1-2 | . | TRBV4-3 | CASSQEQQGVYGYTF | TGCGCCAGCAGCCAAGAACAACAGGGAGTTTATGGCTACACCTTC
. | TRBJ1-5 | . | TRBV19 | CASSIRIQSSNQPQHF | TGTGCCAGTAGTATTAGGATCCAGAGTAGCAATCAGCCCCAGCATTTT
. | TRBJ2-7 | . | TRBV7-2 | CASSLNNVLNEQYF | TGTGCCAGCAGCCTCAATAACGTCCTCAACGAGCAGTACTTC
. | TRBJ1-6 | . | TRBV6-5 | CASSYSGGFSPLHF | TGTGCCAGCAGTTACTCGGGGGGCTTTTCACCCCTCCACTTT
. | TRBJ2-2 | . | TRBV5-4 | CASSWGNSHTGELFF | TGTGCCAGCAGCTGGGGCAATTCCCACACCGGGGAGCTGTTTTTT
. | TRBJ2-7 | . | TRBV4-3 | CASSRGQQGYEQYF | TGCGCCAGCAGCCGCGGACAACAGGGCTACGAGCAGTACTTC
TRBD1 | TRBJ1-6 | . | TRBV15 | CATSTAPGQGSYNSPLHF | TGTGCCACCAGCACCGCGCCGGGACAGGGGTCCTATAATTCACCCCTCCACTTT
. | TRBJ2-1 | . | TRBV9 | CASSVRGAYNEQFF | TGTGCCAGCAGCGTTAGGGGGGCCTACAATGAGCAGTTCTTC
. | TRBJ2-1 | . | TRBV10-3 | CAIRAQGSYNEQFF | TGTGCCATCAGAGCCCAGGGATCCTACAATGAGCAGTTCTTC
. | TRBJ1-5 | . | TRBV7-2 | CASSEDSNNQPQHF | TGTGCCAGCAGCGAGGACAGCAACAATCAGCCCCAGCATTTT
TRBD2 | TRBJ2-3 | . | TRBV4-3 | CASSQDPAGVRVTDTQYF | TGCGCCAGCAGCCAAGACCCAGCGGGGGTAAGGGTCACAGATACGCAGTATTTT
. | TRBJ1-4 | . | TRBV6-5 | CASLFPGANEKLFF | TGTGCCAGCCTTTTCCCTGGGGCTAATGAAAAACTGTTTTTT
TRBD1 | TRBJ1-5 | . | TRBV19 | CASSIGDRGLQPQHF | TGTGCCAGTAGTATAGGCGACAGGGGGCTTCAGCCCCAGCATTTT
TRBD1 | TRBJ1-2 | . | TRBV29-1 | CSVDSPSQGAPPYGYTF | TGCAGCGTTGATTCCCCGTCGCAGGGGGCGCCTCCCTATGGCTACACCTTC
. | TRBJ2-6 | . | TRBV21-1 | CASSRRDRSSGANVLTF | TGTGCCAGCAGCCGGAGAGACAGGTCTTCTGGGGCCAACGTCCTGACTTTC
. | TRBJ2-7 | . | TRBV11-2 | CASSLVMTSYEQYF | TGTGCCAGCAGCTTAGTCATGACTAGTTACGAGCAGTACTTC
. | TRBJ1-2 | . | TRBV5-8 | CASSLMPRQKHGYTF | TGTGCCAGCAGCCTTATGCCACGGCAGAAACATGGCTACACCTTC
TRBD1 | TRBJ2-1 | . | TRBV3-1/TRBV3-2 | CASSQDQGQGGNEQFF | TGTGCCAGCAGCCAAGACCAGGGACAGGGGGGCAATGAGCAGTTCTTC
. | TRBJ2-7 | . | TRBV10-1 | CANTGVVPYEQYF | TGCGCCAACACGGGAGTTGTCCCCTACGAGCAGTACTTC
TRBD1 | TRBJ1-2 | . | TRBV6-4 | CASSAEGQGDYGYTF | TGTGCCAGCAGCGCCGAAGGACAGGGTGACTATGGCTACACCTTC
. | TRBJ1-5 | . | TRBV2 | CASNQQNSNQPQHF | TGTGCCAGCAACCAACAGAATAGCAATCAGCCCCAGCATTTT
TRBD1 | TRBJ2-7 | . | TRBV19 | CASSILQGADYEQYF | TGTGCCAGTAGTATATTACAGGGGGCGGACTACGAGCAGTACTTC
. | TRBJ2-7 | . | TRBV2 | CASSGTGINYEQYF | TGTGCCAGCAGCGGAACGGGGATTAACTACGAGCAGTACTTC
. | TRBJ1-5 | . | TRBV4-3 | CASSQGWVGQGGQPQHF | TGCGCCAGCAGCCAAGGGTGGGTAGGACAAGGGGGTCAGCCCCAGCATTTT
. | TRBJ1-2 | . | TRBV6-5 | CASSWGLGGAYGYTF | TGTGCCAGCAGTTGGGGCCTCGGGGGGGCGTATGGCTACACCTTC
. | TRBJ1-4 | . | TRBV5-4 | CASSTNTGTEVYEKLFF | TGTGCCAGCAGCACCAATACAGGGACTGAGGTCTATGAAAAACTGTTTTTT
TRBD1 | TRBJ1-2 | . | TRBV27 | CASSYQGAEGYTF | TGTGCCAGCAGTTACCAGGGGGCAGAGGGCTACACCTTC
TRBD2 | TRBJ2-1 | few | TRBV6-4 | CASRDSAGGQFF | TGTGCCAGCAGGGACTCCGCGGGGGGGCAGTTCTTC
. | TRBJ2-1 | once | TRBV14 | CASSQDRGVNEQFF | TGTGCCAGCAGCCAAGATAGGGGAGTCAATGAGCAGTTCTTC
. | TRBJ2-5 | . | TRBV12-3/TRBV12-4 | CASTSGGAETQYF | TGTGCCAGCACCTCCGGGGGAGCAGAGACCCAGTACTTC
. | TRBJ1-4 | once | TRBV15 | CATSRDKSTNEKLFF | TGTGCCACCAGCAGAGATAAATCAACTAATGAAAAACTGTTTTTT
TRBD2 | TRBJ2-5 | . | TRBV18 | CASSPRSPSGGAPETQYF | TGTGCCAGCTCACCACGCTCGCCGAGCGGGGGGGCCCCGGAGACCCAGTACTTC
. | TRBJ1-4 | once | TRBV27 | CASRQENEKLFF | TGTGCCAGCAGACAGGAGAATGAAAAACTGTTTTTT
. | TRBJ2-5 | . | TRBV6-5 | CASSFLVSAGQETQYF | TGTGCCAGCAGTTTTCTGGTGTCCGCCGGGCAAGAGACCCAGTACTTC
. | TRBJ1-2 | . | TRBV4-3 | CASSHVEYGYTF | TGCGCCAGCAGCCATGTCGAGTATGGCTACACCTTC
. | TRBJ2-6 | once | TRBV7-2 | CASSLGPSGANVLTF | TGTGCCAGCAGCTTAGGACCCTCTGGGGCCAACGTCCTGACTTTC
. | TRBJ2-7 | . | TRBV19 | CASTSKGGHQTYEQYF | TGTGCCAGTACCTCAAAGGGGGGACACCAGACCTACGAGCAGTACTTC
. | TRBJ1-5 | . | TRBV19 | CASKADSGNQPQHF | TGTGCCAGTAAAGCGGATTCTGGCAATCAGCCCCAGCATTTT
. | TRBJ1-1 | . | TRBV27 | CASSPRTGWNTEAFF | TGTGCCAGCAGTCCGCGAACAGGGTGGAACACTGAAGCTTTCTTT
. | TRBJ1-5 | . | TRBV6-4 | CASSPDRAQPQHF | TGTGCCAGCAGTCCGGACAGAGCGCAGCCCCAGCATTTT
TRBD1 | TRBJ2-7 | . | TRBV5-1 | CANSFGGTGGYEQYF | TGCGCCAACAGCTTTGGAGGGACAGGAGGGTACGAGCAGTACTTC
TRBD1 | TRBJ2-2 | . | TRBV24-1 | CATSPTQGAGELFF | TGTGCCACCAGTCCGACACAGGGGGCCGGGGAGCTGTTTTTT
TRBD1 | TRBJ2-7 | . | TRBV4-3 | CASSEGTGLNEQYF | TGCGCCAGCAGCGAAGGGACAGGATTAAACGAGCAGTACTTC
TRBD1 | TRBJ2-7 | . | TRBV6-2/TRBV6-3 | CASSYSKETGDYEQYF | TGTGCCAGCAGTTACTCGAAAGAGACAGGGGACTACGAGCAGTACTTC
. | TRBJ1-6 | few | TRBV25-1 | CASSDSGSWSSSPLHF | TGTGCCAGCAGTGACTCAGGGTCTTGGTCTTCTTCACCCCTCCACTTT
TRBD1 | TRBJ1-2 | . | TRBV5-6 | CASSPDRANYGYTF | TGTGCCAGCAGCCCCGACAGGGCCAACTATGGCTACACCTTC
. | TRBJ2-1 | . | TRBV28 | CASSSAPTHEQFF | TGTGCCAGCAGTTCGGCCCCAACCCATGAGCAGTTCTTC
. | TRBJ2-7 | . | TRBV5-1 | CASSPDGFSYEQYF | TGCGCCAGCAGCCCAGACGGATTCTCCTACGAGCAGTACTTC
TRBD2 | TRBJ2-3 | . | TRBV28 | CASSLLLASGGRRSTDTQYF | TGTGCCAGCAGCCTACTACTTGCTAGCGGGGGGCGAAGGAGCACAGATACGCAGTATTTT
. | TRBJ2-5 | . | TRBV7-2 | CASSLRRRGKETQYF | TGTGCCAGCAGCCTTCGCCGGCGGGGTAAAGAGACCCAGTACTTC
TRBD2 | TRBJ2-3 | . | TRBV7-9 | CASSFGSGTSGRDTQYF | TGTGCCAGCAGCTTCGGCTCCGGGACTAGCGGAAGAGATACGCAGTATTTT
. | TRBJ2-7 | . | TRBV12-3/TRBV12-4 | CASSPGVYEQYF | TGTGCCAGCAGTCCAGGGGTCTACGAGCAGTACTTC
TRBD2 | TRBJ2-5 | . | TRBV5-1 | CASSSSGGNQETQYF | TGCGCCAGCAGCTCTAGCGGGGGTAACCAAGAGACCCAGTACTTC